A single sample gave rise to the 14 T cell receptor beta chains below, sequenced in a study of vaccination and CD4 T cells after COVID-19. The antigens for these receptors are not known. Treatment denoted: approximately nine-day PBMC culture with coronavirus spike peptide pools or control peptides (ViraFEST assay). The Oncomine TCR Beta short-read assay was applied to DNA of cultured CD4+ T cells. One entry per CDR3 protein, called by TCRdb with MiXCR from the PCR reads. There are about 18,000 distinct CDR3 sequences in the sample; 45% to 60% occur only once, and approximately 8% lies in the top ten. The sequencing input was CD4+ T cells from blood, cultured in vitro. All receptors come from a human donor who had recovered from COVID-19.

There are a few counts of this clonotype. At one boundary the junction diverges from the germline segment, which might be a read error. CDR3 loop: CASTEQGDYNSPLHF. The CDR3 DNA follows: TGTGCCAGCACTGAACAGGGTGACTATAATTCACCCCTCCACTTT. V is TRBV6-1 and J is TRBJ1-6; perhaps TRBD1 as D (6 bases). The germline CDR1 and CDR2 sequences are MNHNS and SASEGT. The CDR3 is made up of 15 amino acids.

This clonotype was seen a few times. This chain links TRBV28 with TRBJ1-1; D is unresolved. Looked up from germline, CDR1 is MDHEN and CDR2 is SYDVKM. V lost 8 bases and J lost 0, with 13 bases in between. This CDR3 has 14 residues. CDR3 sequence: CASPAPIMNTEAFF. The CDR3 DNA is TGTGCCAGCCCTGCACCCATCATGAACACTGAAGCTTTCTTT.

The chain recombines TRBV19 with TRBJ1-5; 7 bases agree with TRBD1. The CDR3 loop spans 15 amino acids. The germline V gene has CDR1 LNHDA and CDR2 SQIVND (reference sequence). V gave up 5 bases and J gave up 6 bases; unmatched junction bases: 10. The CDR3 reads CASSDPRTGPQPQHF. The CDR3 DNA is TGTGCCAGTAGTGACCCGAGGACAGGTCCTCAGCCCCAGCATTTT.

The CDR3 loop reads CASSRDTLNTEAFF. The CDR3 bases are TGTGCCAGCAGCCGGGACACCTTGAACACTGAAGCTTTCTTT. V and J are TRBV7-9 and TRBJ1-1, with D perhaps TRBD1 (6 bases). This CDR3 spans 14 amino acids. V was trimmed by 5 bases and J by 0 bases, leaving 10 bases between them. Germline-derived CDR1 and CDR2 are SEHNR and FQNEAQ (reference sequence).

This chain connects TRBV2 to TRBJ1-2; D perhaps matches TRBD1 (6 bases). In germline, CDR1 is SNHLY, CDR2 FYNNEI. The CDR3 spans 12 residues. Deletions cut 6 bases from V and 3 bases from J, with 8 bases between. In nucleotides, the CDR3 is TGTGCCAGCAGGAGGGGGGACTATGGCTACACCTTC. This translates into CASRRGDYGYTF. The whole variable domain, remainder taken from reference TRBV2 and TRBJ1-2, is EPEVTQTPSHQVTQMGQEVILRCVPISNHLYFYWYRQILGQKVEFLVSFYNNEISEKSEIFDDQFSVERPDGSNFTLKIRSTKLEDSAMYFCASRRGDYGYTFGSGTRLTVV.

The V call is TRBV7-3, the J call TRBJ2-5, with 9 positions matching TRBD1. The V segment lost 0 bases and the J segment 5 bases; nucleotides outside the gene matches: 7. The germline gives CDR1 SGHTA, CDR2 FQGTGA. The CDR3 spans 16 residues. DNA of the CDR3: TGTGCCAGCAGCTTAACCGTGGGACAGGGTTTTGAGACCCAGTACTTC. This gives the protein CASSLTVGQGFETQYF.

The J gene is TRBJ1-5, the V gene TRBV7-2, with TRBD1 as a possible D gene (5 bases). V shed 1 base and J shed 6 bases, with 13 bases lying between them. The CDR3 totals 15 residues. Germline-derived CDR1 and CDR2 are SGHTA and FQGNSA. The CDR3 protein is CASSLGGAGGQPQHF. CDR3 in DNA: TGTGCCAGCAGCTTAGGAGGGGCCGGTGGTCAGCCCCAGCATTTT.

The table lists this clonotype with a few counts. This sequence joins TRBV29-1 and TRBJ1-2, with D possibly matching TRBD1 (6 bases). The germline CDR1 and CDR2 sequences are SQVTM and ANQGSEA. V dropped 6 bases and J dropped 0 bases, with 11 bases sitting between them. This CDR3 is 13 amino acids long. The CDR3 sequence: CSVIQGSNYGYTF. CDR3 DNA: TGCAGCGTGATACAGGGATCTAACTATGGCTACACCTTC. The complete variable domain, with remaining parts taken from reference TRBV29-1 and TRBJ1-2, reads SAVISQKPSRDICQRGTSLTIQCQVDSQVTMMFWYRQQPGQSLTLIATANQGSEATYESGFVIDKFPISRPNLTFSTLTVSNMSPEDSSIYLCSVIQGSNYGYTFGSGTRLTVV.

The rearrangement links TRBV2 to TRBJ2-7; 7 nucleotides match TRBD1. The CDR3 length is 14 residues. Germline V CDR1 and CDR2: SNHLY, FYNNEI. V lost 6 bases and J lost 3; bases outside the gene matches: 8. The CDR3 sequence is CASRGTGVSYEQYF. CDR3 nucleotides: TGTGCCAGCAGAGGAACAGGGGTAAGCTACGAGCAGTACTTC. Full variable domain (rest looked up from reference TRBV2 and TRBJ2-7): EPEVTQTPSHQVTQMGQEVILRCVPISNHLYFYWYRQILGQKVEFLVSFYNNEISEKSEIFDDQFSVERPDGSNFTLKIRSTKLEDSAMYFCASRGTGVSYEQYFGPGTRLTVT.

This clonotype was seen a handful of times. J is TRBJ1-1 and V is TRBV21-1. TRBV21-1 is a pseudogene. The CDR3 extends over 14 amino acids. CDR3 residues: CASSKGLANTEAFF. The CDR3 nucleotides read TGTGCCAGCAGCAAGGGACTAGCGAACACTGAAGCTTTCTTT.

V and J are TRBV6-1 and TRBJ1-5; 8 bases map to TRBD1. This CDR3 region has 14 residues. CDR1 is MNHNS, CDR2 SASEGT, per germline. V shed 6 bases and J 6 bases; nucleotides not matched to a gene: 7. DNA of the CDR3: TGTGCCAGCAGCAAGCAGGGGGCAGGTCAGCCCCAGCATTTT. It codes for CASSKQGAGQPQHF.

The table lists this clonotype with a few counts. The chain has TRBV5-1 and TRBJ2-5; D is unresolved. Germline V gene sequence: CDR1 SGHRS, CDR2 YFSETQ. Trimming removed 5 bases at V and 3 bases at J, with 5 bases between. The CDR3 totals 11 residues. The CDR3 loop is CASRAEETQYF. The CDR3 DNA is TGCGCCAGCAGGGCAGAAGAGACCCAGTACTTC.

This clonotype was seen just once. This chain connects TRBV5-1 to TRBJ1-2, with 7 positions matching TRBD1. The germline CDR1 and CDR2 sequences are SGHRS and YFSETQ. CDR3 length: 15 amino acids. V lost 0 bases to trimming and J lost 7 bases; unmatched junction nucleotides: 9. This CDR3 reads CASSLGSRGRGGYTF. The CDR3 nucleotides read TGCGCCAGCAGCTTGGGGTCGAGGGGGCGCGGTGGCTACACCTTC.

CDR3 residues: CASSTTAGGWETQYF. For the CDR3, the DNA is TGTGCCAGCAGTACTACAGCGGGAGGCTGGGAGACCCAGTACTTC. The chain has TRBV6-1 and TRBJ2-5; 9 nucleotides line up with TRBD2. The CDR3 loop spans 15 amino acids. The V gene end was trimmed by 5 bases and the J gene end by 5 bases; junction bases not matched to a gene: 9. Germline CDR1 is MNHNS and CDR2 is SASEGT.